This TCR beta chain emerged from a study of T-cell memory formation after mild COVID-19. Looking at the study overall: TCR clusters showed largely donor specificity. Study observations and caveats: Most CD4+ clones that shrank were in CM and EM, while CD8+ ones turned up in EMRA. There were some responding clones in pre-infection memory, which suggested that cross-reactive memory had joined.

Using constant-segment primers, 5'RACE produced TCR alpha and TCR beta cDNA libraries carrying sample barcodes and UMIs. TCRdb independently ran MiXCR on the 5' RACE reads; one entry per CDR3 protein. This sample has 30,000 to 45,000 distinct CDR3 sequences, with 10% to 12% found just once. The CDR3 has 15 residues. The germline V gene encodes CDR1 SGHRS and CDR2 YFSETQ. The ends lost 0 bases at V and 10 bases at J; junction bases unmatched: 10. Points on this clonotype: Its antigen is not identified.

This rearrangement joins TRBV5-1 to TRBJ2-1; 7 nucleotides line up with TRBD1. This clonotype was sampled from a man aged 18 to 35 who had mild COVID-19 (a few samples of this study predate the infection). Cell type and time point are not known. Material for sequencing was PBMCs or a T cell subset sorted from them (not recorded which). CDR3 region: CASSLEGALEGEQFF. CDR3 nucleotides: TGCGCCAGCAGCTTGGAGGGGGCCCTAGAAGGGGAGCAGTTCTTC.